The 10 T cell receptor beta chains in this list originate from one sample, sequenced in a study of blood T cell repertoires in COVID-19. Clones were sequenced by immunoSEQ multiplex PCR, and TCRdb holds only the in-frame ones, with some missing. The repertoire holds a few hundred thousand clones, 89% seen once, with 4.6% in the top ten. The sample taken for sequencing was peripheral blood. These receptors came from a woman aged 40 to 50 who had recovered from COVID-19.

Here the CDR3 DNA reads TGTGCCAGCAGCTTTGAAGCGTTAGGGAGCGAGCAGTACGTC. Its protein is CASSFEALGSEQYV. The chain couples TRBV7-9 to TRBJ2-7; D might be TRBD2 (5 bases). V shed 3 bases and J shed 6 bases, with 15 bases lying between them. From germline, CDR1 is SEHNR and CDR2 FQNEAQ (reference sequence). The CDR3 sequence is 14 residues long.

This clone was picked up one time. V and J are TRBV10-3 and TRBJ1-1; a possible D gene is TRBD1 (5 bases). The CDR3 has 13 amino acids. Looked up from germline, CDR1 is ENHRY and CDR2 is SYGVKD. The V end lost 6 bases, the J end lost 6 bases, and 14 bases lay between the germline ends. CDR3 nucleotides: TGTGCCATCAGAAGTACCGAACAGGCTGAAGCTTTCTTT. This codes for CAIRSTEQAEAFF.

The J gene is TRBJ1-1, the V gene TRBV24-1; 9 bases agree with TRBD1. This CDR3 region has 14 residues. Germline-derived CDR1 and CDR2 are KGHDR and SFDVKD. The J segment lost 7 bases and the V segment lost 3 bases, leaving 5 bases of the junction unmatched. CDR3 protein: CATSDTGQGSEAFF. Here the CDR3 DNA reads TGTGCCACCAGTGATACTGGACAGGGGAGTGAAGCTTTCTTT.

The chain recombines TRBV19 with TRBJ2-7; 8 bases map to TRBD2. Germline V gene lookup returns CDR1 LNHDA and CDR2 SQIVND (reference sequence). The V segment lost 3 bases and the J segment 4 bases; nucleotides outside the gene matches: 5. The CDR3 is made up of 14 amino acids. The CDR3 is CASSILAGGYEQYF. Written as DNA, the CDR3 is TGTGCCAGTAGTATCCTGGCGGGGGGATACGAGCAGTACTTC.

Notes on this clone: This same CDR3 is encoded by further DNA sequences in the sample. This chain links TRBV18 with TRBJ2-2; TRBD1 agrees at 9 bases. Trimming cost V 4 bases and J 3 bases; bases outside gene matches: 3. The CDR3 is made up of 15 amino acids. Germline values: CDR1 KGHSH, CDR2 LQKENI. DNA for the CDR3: TGTGCCAGCTCACAGGGACAGGGCGACACCGGGGAGCTGTTTTTT. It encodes CASSQGQGDTGELFF.

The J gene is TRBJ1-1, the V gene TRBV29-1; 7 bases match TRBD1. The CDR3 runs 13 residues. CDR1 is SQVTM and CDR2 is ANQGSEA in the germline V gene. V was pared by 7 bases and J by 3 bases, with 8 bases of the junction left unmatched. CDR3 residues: CSARQGRYTEAFF. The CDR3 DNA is TGCAGCGCACGACAGGGCAGGTACACTGAAGCTTTCTTT.

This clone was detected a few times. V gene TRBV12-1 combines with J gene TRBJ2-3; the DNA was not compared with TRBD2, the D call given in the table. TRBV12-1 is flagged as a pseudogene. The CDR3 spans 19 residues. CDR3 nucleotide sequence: TGTGCCAGCAGCTTAGAACCGGGACACCGGACTAGCCGTCTTAGCCCGCAGTATTTT. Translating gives CASSLEPGHRTSRLSPQYF.

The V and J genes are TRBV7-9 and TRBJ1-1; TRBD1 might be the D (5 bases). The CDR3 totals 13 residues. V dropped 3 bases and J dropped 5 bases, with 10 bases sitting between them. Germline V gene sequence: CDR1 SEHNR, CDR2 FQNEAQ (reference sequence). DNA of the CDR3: TGTGCCAGCAGCTTTTGGGGGGAGACTGAAGCTTTCTTT. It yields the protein CASSFWGETEAFF.

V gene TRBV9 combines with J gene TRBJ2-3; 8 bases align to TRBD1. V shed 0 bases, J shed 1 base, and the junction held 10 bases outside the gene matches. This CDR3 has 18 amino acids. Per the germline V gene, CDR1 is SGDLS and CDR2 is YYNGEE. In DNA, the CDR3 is TGTGCCAGCAGCGTAGAGGCAGGGGGCTCATTCGGCACAGATACGCAGTATTTT. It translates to CASSVEAGGSFGTDTQYF.

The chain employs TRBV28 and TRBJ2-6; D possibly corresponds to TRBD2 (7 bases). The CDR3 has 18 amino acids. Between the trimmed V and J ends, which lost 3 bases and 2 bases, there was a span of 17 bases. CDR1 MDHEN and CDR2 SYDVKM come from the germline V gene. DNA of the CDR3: TGTGCCAGCAGTTTGGGGGGGGCAGTGTTAACTGGGGCCAACGTCCTGACTTTC. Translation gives CASSLGGAVLTGANVLTF.